This entry lists 17 T cell receptor beta chains sequenced from one sample in a study of molecular identifiers for immune sequencing clone quantification. TCRdb re-derived calls from the PCR reads in MiXCR, one entry per CDR3 protein. Among 80,000 to 130,000 distinct CDR3 sequences, 36% were seen once, and the ten largest hold 4% to 5%. Sequencing input: naive CD8+ T cells from blood, with Jurkat cell RNA spiked in. As for subset: FACS-sorted CD8+CD4-CCR7+CD45RA+ naive T cells. Receptors originate from a human donor in good health. Some libraries in this study had Jurkat cell RNA spiked in.

This clonotype came up many times. This CDR3 is CSVWQGGEAFF. CDR3 DNA sequence: TGCAGCGTTTGGCAGGGGGGAGAAGCTTTCTTT. The chain uses TRBV29-1 and TRBJ1-1; the match to TRBD1 covers 7 bases. Germline CDR1 and CDR2: SQVTM and ANQGSEA. V lost 5 bases, J lost 8 bases, and 5 bases stayed unmatched. CDR3 length equals 11 residues.

The chain couples TRBV4-1 to TRBJ2-1, with unresolved D. With 0 bases removed from V and 2 bases from J, the gap between germline ends came to 8 bases. The CDR3 has 15 amino acids. CDR1 is MGHRA, CDR2 YSYEKL, per germline. CDR3 region: CASSQDSLPYNEQFF. In DNA, the CDR3 is TGCGCCAGCAGCCAAGATTCCCTACCCTACAATGAGCAGTTCTTC.

This clonotype has a handful of counts. The chain is built from TRBV28 and TRBJ2-7; the D is unclear. Germline V gives CDR1 MDHEN, CDR2 SYDVKM. The ends were cut back, 7 bases at V and 1 base at J, with 23 bases in the middle. The CDR3 totals 17 residues. The CDR3 DNA follows: TGTGCCAGCACCCCCGTCCCGCCGTGGCCAGCGTCCTACGAGCAGTACTTC. Translating gives CASTPVPPWPASYEQYF.

CDR3 loop: CASRQSGGGATETQYF. DNA for the CDR3: TGCGCCAGCAGACAAAGCGGCGGGGGGGCCACAGAGACCCAGTACTTC. V gene TRBV4-3 combines with J gene TRBJ2-5, with TRBD2 matching 9 bases. V lost 6 bases, J lost 4 bases, and 12 bases stayed unmatched. The germline V gene encodes CDR1 LGHNA and CDR2 YSLEER. The CDR3 has 16 amino acids.

As regards this clonotype: One end of the junction varies from germline; a read error may be responsible. The V call is TRBV13, the J call TRBJ2-1; D might be TRBD2 (7 bases). The CDR3 is 17 amino acids. Germline V gives CDR1 PRHDT, CDR2 FYEKMQ (reference sequence). Here the CDR3 reads CASSLGLAPPRDKEQLF. The CDR3, as DNA: TGTGCCAGCAGCTTAGGACTAGCGCCTCCCCGGGACAAAGAGCAGCTCTTC. The full variable domain, rest sourced from reference TRBV13 and TRBJ2-1, is AAGVIQSPRHLIKEKRETATLKCYPIPRHDTVYWYQQGPGQDPQFLISFYEKMQSDKGSIPDRFSAQQFSDYHSELNMSSLELGDSALYFCASSLGLAPPRDKEQLFGPGTRLTVL.

As for this clonotype: The CDR3 end shows no conserved phenylalanine or tryptophan, and so a read error is likely. The chain links TRBV20-1 to TRBJ2-3; tentatively, D is TRBD2 (5 bases). Trimming took 3 bases from V and 9 from J, leaving 7 bases between them. The CDR3 extends over 10 amino acids. Germline CDR1 DFQATT, CDR2 SNEGSKA (reference sequence). Written as DNA, the CDR3 is TGCAGTGCTAGCTGGGAGACGCAGTATATT. Translation gives CSASWETQYI.

This clonotype occurred once. The chain uses TRBV4-3 and TRBJ2-3; TRBD2 aligns across 7 bases. The CDR3 has 16 amino acids. Trimming cost V 0 bases and J 0 bases; bases outside gene matches: 3. The germline gives CDR1 LGHNA, CDR2 YSLEER. CDR3 loop: CASSQEHSGSTDTQYF. The CDR3 region has the DNA TGCGCCAGCAGCCAAGAACATAGCGGGAGCACAGATACGCAGTATTTT.

The chain uses TRBV13 and TRBJ1-4; TRBD1 matches 10 bases. Per the germline V gene, CDR1 is PRHDT and CDR2 is FYEKMQ (reference sequence). This CDR3 region has 15 residues. V was clipped by 3 bases and J by 5 bases; unmatched bases: 3. CDR3 region: CASSFGTGANEKLFF. The CDR3 DNA follows: TGTGCCAGCAGCTTCGGGACAGGGGCAAATGAAAAACTGTTTTTT.

This clonotype turned up a few times. V and J are TRBV7-2 and TRBJ2-1; tentative D call: TRBD1 (5 bases). The CDR3 runs 15 residues. The germline gives CDR1 SGHTA, CDR2 FQGNSA. The ends were cut back, 2 bases at V and 7 bases at J, with 15 bases in the middle. The DNA for the CDR3 is TGTGCCAGCAGCTTATCCGCCAGGGCTCTTAATGAGCAGTTCTTC. Protein sequence: CASSLSARALNEQFF.

This chain uses TRBV5-4 with TRBJ2-5, with a possible D match to TRBD2 (6 bases). The CDR3 runs to 13 residues. Germline V gene data show CDR1 as SGHNT and CDR2 as YYREEE (reference sequence). V was pared by 1 base and J by 3 bases, with 7 bases between. CDR3 DNA: TGTGCCAGCAGCTTGTGGGGGGAAGAGACCCAGTACTTC. This encodes CASSLWGEETQYF.

The sample holds many counts of this clonotype. The J gene is TRBJ2-7, the V gene TRBV24-1, with D unresolved. This CDR3 has 14 residues. V was pared by 1 base and J by 2 bases, with 8 bases between. In germline, CDR1 is KGHDR, CDR2 SFDVKD. The CDR3 loop reads CATSDFPATYEQYF. DNA for the CDR3: TGTGCCACCAGTGATTTCCCCGCAACCTACGAGCAGTACTTC.

Points on this clonotype: At one end the junction does not follow the germline gene, possibly because of a read error. The chain carries TRBV7-2 and TRBJ2-3; the D gene could be TRBD1 or TRBD2 (5 bases each). CDR1 is SGHTA, CDR2 FQGNSA, per germline. The CDR3 is 17 residues long. Here the CDR3 DNA reads TGTGCCAGCAGCCTAGGGGTAGCGCGGACCTCCTCACATACGCAGAATTTT. This translates into CASSLGVARTSSHTQNF.

Ten or more counts support this clonotype. The rearrangement links TRBV4-1 to TRBJ1-5, with D perhaps TRBD1 (6 bases). The CDR3 consists of 15 residues. Germline V gene data show CDR1 as MGHRA and CDR2 as YSYEKL. V was cut by 1 base and J by 5 bases, with 12 bases left in between. Here the CDR3 DNA reads TGCGCCAGCAGCCAAGCGGGGGGCGATTATCAGCCCCAGCATTTT. As protein: CASSQAGGDYQPQHF.

Regarding this clonotype: A much larger clone is a single base away; this may be a read error. The chain links TRBV4-1 to TRBJ2-1, with D maybe TRBD1 (6 bases). CDR1 and CDR2 from the germline V gene are MGHRA and YSYEKL. The CDR3 sequence is 15 residues long. V lost 2 bases and J lost 4, with 12 bases in between. DNA of the CDR3: TGCGCCAGCAGCCAACTGACAGGACCTTACAATGAGCAGTTCTTC. Its translation: CASSQLTGPYNEQFF.

This clonotype was seen only once. This rearrangement joins TRBV27 to TRBJ2-1; D gene uncertain. Per the germline V gene, CDR1 is MNHEY and CDR2 is SMNVEV (reference sequence). The CDR3 covers 18 residues. Trimming removed 2 bases from V and 0 bases from J, with 17 bases in between. The CDR3 loop reads CASSLGRAVPSSYNEQFF. The CDR3 region has the DNA TGTGCCAGCAGTTTAGGCCGGGCGGTACCAAGCTCCTACAATGAGCAGTTCTTC.

This clonotype appeared many times. The gene calls are TRBV25-1 and TRBJ2-4, with D maybe TRBD1 (6 bases). The CDR3 has 15 residues. CDR1 MGHDK and CDR2 SYGVNS come from the germline V gene. V was shortened by 6 bases and J by 2 bases, with 14 bases between the two germline ends. CDR3 DNA sequence: TGTGCCAGCAGCCAACAGGGATTGCCCAAAAACATTCAGTACTTC. Its protein is CASSQQGLPKNIQYF.

A few counts support this clonotype. A single base separates this from a much larger clone, so it may be a read error. The chain joins TRBV6-2 or TRBV6-3 to TRBJ1-5, with D tentatively TRBD1 (5 bases). From germline, CDR1 is MNHEY and CDR2 SVGEGT. V was clipped by 7 bases and J by 7 bases, with 14 bases between them. The CDR3 loop spans 13 amino acids. The CDR3 sequence: CASNGRVGQPQHF. The CDR3 DNA is TGTGCCAGCAACGGCAGGGTCGGCCAGCCCCAGCATTTT.